This T cell receptor beta chain was obtained from a study of blood T cell repertoires in COVID-19 (dated by TCRdb to about 2020). In terms of the full investigation: Collaborator samples came from the United States, Italy and Spain and covered acute and convalescent phases of COVID-19. The material from the prospective study consisted of cDNA or gDNA derived from T cells, B-cell-depleted T cells, or PBMCs. The dataset comprised deeply sampled blood TCRbeta repertoires from subjects exposed to, actively infected with, or recovered from COVID-19. The repertoires were released in a freely available public database meant as a resource for research on the immune response to SARS-CoV-2. The samples were drawn from two sources: the first 160 participants of the ongoing ImmuneRACE study, and fewer than 1,500 subjects contributed by 6 global collaborators. Nearly every sample came with metadata listing a de-identified subject ID, COVID-19 status, age in years and sex. Where HLA class I and class II types were available, the types were taken from metadata supplied by the sample provider, not from assay-based typing. The research as a whole found: Clinical and demographic metadata were provided uncurated, with the amount varying by source and participant.

Collaborating institutions collected whole blood in K2EDTA tubes following their own protocols. For TCRbeta analysis, collaborators shipped samples as frozen whole blood, isolated PBMCs, or DNA extracted from either of those sample types. The immunoSEQ Assay, a bias-controlled multiplex PCR, was used to amplify TCRbeta CDR3 regions from genomic DNA. The study's processing was this. Nucleated cell counts per sample were estimated from amplification of reference gene primers within the assay. To quantify the absolute abundance of each unique TCRbeta CDR3 rearrangement, sequence reads were collapsed and filtered. For each sample, productive Simpson clonality was calculated as the square root of Simpson's diversity index over productive rearrangements. Sourced from immuneACCESS, this table was stored by TCRdb with only in-frame sequences that have V and J called. A share of the clones is absent; for the studies checked, an unresolved V gene accounts for under half, and the remainder has no known explanation. The V and J calls and clone size were taken over from that table, and D and trimming were inferred from the DNA. The sample has approximately 300,000 clones on record, around 87% of them singletons. Clones ranked in the top ten supply 3.5% to 4% of the sample.

Inclusive of the bounding cysteine and phenylalanine, the CDR3 is 20 residues long. Of all the DNA, just the CDR3 is kept, 60 bases in frame from base 1. After removal of 0 bases from V and 0 bases from J, the junction retains 12 bases not matched to a gene. Taken from the germline V gene, the CDR1 and CDR2 loops are MNHEY and SVGEGT. A word on this clone: The antigen this receptor binds is unknown. Nothing much larger sits one base from this clone, and base qualities are not available.

This chain joins TRBV6-2 or TRBV6-3 to TRBJ2-1; TRBD2 agrees with 9 junctional bases. The receptor was derived from a woman in her 50s with active or convalescent COVID-19. Sequencing input: peripheral blood. This receptor carries the CDR3 CASSYSNLAGGTSSYNEQFF. The DNA reads as follows: TGTGCCAGCAGTTACTCCAACCTGGCGGGGGGGACTAGCTCCTACAATGAGCAGTTCTTC.